The clone carrying this T cell receptor (beta chain) was seen once. The assay was immunoSEQ multiplex PCR, and TCRdb's table has in-frame clones only and misses some. Counted here are thousands of clones, 70% to 90% occurring once; the ten biggest clones make up roughly 5.2%. The data derive from a study of T cell responses to AZD1222 COVID-19 vaccine. V was cut by 3 bases and J by 7 bases, with 10 bases left in between. The CDR3 is made up of 14 amino acids. CDR1 is SEHNR and CDR2 is FQNEAQ in the germline V gene (reference sequence). This chain joins TRBV7-9 and TRBJ1-6, with D tentatively TRBD1 (6 bases). The sample consisted of peripheral blood, taken 28 days after the second AZD1222 dose. The TCR comes from an adult who received the AZD1222 COVID-19 vaccine. The CDR3 region has the DNA TGTGCCAGCAGCTTTAAGGGGGGGAATTCACCCCTCCACTTT. Protein: CASSFKGGNSPLHF.